This note documents a single TCR beta chain sequence. This CDR3 is 14 amino acids long. Trimming at V came to 3 bases and at J to 5 bases, leaving 10 bases not matched to a gene. From germline, CDR1 is GTSNPN and CDR2 SVGIG (reference sequence). Per the study methods: Nucleated cell number was recorded as an estimate derived from reference gene primer amplification. This table comes from immunoSEQ multiplex PCR, and its TCRdb copy is limited to in-frame clones, with some not included. From that table come the V and J calls and clone size; the DNA was used to work out D and trimming. This table has about 120,000 clones, roughly 83% appearing once. This entry comes from a study of blood T cell repertoires in COVID-19. Study summary: The United States, Italy and Spain supplied acute and convalescent COVID-19 samples. PBMCs, B-cell-depleted T cells, or T cells were the source of the cDNA or gDNA that made up the material.

The receptor comes from a man aged 35-49 years with active or convalescent COVID-19. The sequenced material came from peripheral blood. V usage is TRBV30 and J usage is TRBJ2-7, with 7 nucleotides matching TRBD2. The CDR3 DNA reads TGTGCCTGGAGAGAAGTAACTGGGAGGGACGAGCAGTACTTC. It specifies CAWREVTGRDEQYF.